The 12 T cell receptor beta chains presented below share a single source sample, sequenced in a study of neoadjuvant anti-PD-1 for oral cavity cancer. Here immunoSEQ multiplex PCR was the method, and the copy in TCRdb shows in-frame clones only, minus some. Of about 14,000 clones listed, around 70% are singletons. The material was PBMCs, obtained before nivolumab (anti-PD-1) treatment. The source is a person aged 40 to 85 with oral cavity squamous cell carcinoma.

This clone has a handful of counts. The chain is built from TRBV9 and TRBJ2-4; TRBD1 is a possible D gene (5 bases). V lost 0 bases and J 0 bases, leaving 10 bases between the germline ends. The CDR3 has 16 amino acids. Looked up from germline, CDR1 is SGDLS and CDR2 is YYNGEE. In DNA form, the CDR3 reads TGTGCCAGCAGCGTAGATGGGGCCAAAGCCAAAAACATTCAGTACTTC. It is translated as CASSVDGAKAKNIQYF.

The V and J genes are TRBV18 and TRBJ1-3; 8 nucleotides agree with TRBD1. The CDR3 covers 17 residues. Trimming removed 1 base from V and 2 bases from J; junction bases left unmatched: 7. Per germline, CDR1 KGHSH and CDR2 LQKENI. The CDR3 region has the DNA TGTGCCAGCTCACCACGCTCGGACAGGGCGCCTGGAAACACCATATATTTT. It yields the protein CASSPRSDRAPGNTIYF.

The chain links TRBV7-9 to TRBJ2-3; D uncertain. This CDR3 is 14 amino acids long. Germline values: CDR1 SEHNR, CDR2 FQNEAQ (reference sequence). V lost 1 base, J lost 1 base, and 6 bases lay in between. CDR3 nucleotide sequence: TGTGCCAGCAGCTTAGATAGGCGCACAGATACGCAGTATTTT. This sequence encodes CASSLDRRTDTQYF.

The rearrangement joins TRBV27 to TRBJ2-3; D is uncertain. Germline V CDR1 and CDR2: MNHEY, SMNVEV (reference sequence). With 4 bases removed from V and 4 bases from J, the gap between germline ends came to 9 bases. This CDR3 is built from 13 residues. The CDR3 DNA sequence: TGTGCCAGCAGTTCCCGGGCCCCAGATACGCAGTATTTT. Translating gives CASSSRAPDTQYF.

J is TRBJ1-2 and V is TRBV10-3; D gene unclear. The germline gives CDR1 ENHRY, CDR2 SYGVKD. This CDR3 contains 12 residues. The V gene lost 1 base and the J gene lost 11 bases, with 11 bases spanning the gap. DNA for the CDR3: TGTGCCATCAGTGAGTACCAGTATGAATACACCTTC. It translates to CAISEYQYEYTF.

The chain links TRBV7-6 to TRBJ2-7; the D is unclear. Germline CDR1 SGHVS, CDR2 FNYEAQ. V was shortened by 0 bases and J by 1 base, with 10 bases between the two germline ends. The CDR3 covers 15 residues. CDR3 loop: CASSLATKPSYEQYF. The CDR3 bases are TGTGCCAGCAGCTTAGCCACGAAACCTTCCTACGAGCAGTACTTC.

In this sample, this clone turned up a few times. J is TRBJ1-2 and V is TRBV4-1; TRBD1 matches at 7 bases. The CDR3 loop spans 16 amino acids. Losses at the gene ends were 6 bases for V and 4 bases for J; bases not matched to a gene: 14. The V gene's germline CDR1 is MGHRA and CDR2 YSYEKL. The CDR3 DNA sequence: TGCGCCAGCAGTCGAGACCCGGGACAGCGAAGCTATGGCTACACCTTC. This codes for CASSRDPGQRSYGYTF.

The chain has TRBV28 and TRBJ2-7; a possible D gene is TRBD2 (5 bases). V lost 8 bases and J 4 bases, leaving 21 bases between the germline ends. Germline V gene sequence: CDR1 MDHEN, CDR2 SYDVKM. The length of the CDR3 is 15 residues. The DNA for the CDR3 is TGTGCCAGCGGCTCAGGCGGCGAGGGTTCGTACGAGCAGTACTTC. It specifies CASGSGGEGSYEQYF.

This rearrangement joins TRBV29-1 to TRBJ1-1; D not certain. This CDR3 has 14 residues. The V gene's germline CDR1 is SQVTM and CDR2 ANQGSEA. Trimming took 4 bases from V and 5 from J, leaving 17 bases between them. CDR3 loop: CSVGGVGRRTEAFF. DNA for the CDR3: TGCAGCGTTGGTGGTGTAGGGCGCAGGACTGAAGCTTTCTTT.

This clone has a handful of counts. This rearrangement joins TRBV7-8 to TRBJ1-2, with D unresolved. Per germline, CDR1 SGHVS and CDR2 FQNEAQ. V was shortened by 6 bases and J by 6 bases, with 11 bases between the two germline ends. The CDR3 runs to 12 residues. CDR3 residues: CASSRYGDGYTF. For the CDR3, the DNA is TGTGCCAGCAGTCGGTACGGGGATGGCTACACCTTC.

The chain couples TRBV2 to TRBJ2-1, with 8 bases aligning to TRBD2. CDR1 is SNHLY and CDR2 is FYNNEI in the germline V gene. The CDR3 runs to 14 residues. The V and J ends lost 3 bases and 6 bases, in that order; junction bases with no gene match: 4. CDR3 loop: CASSDGTRLNEQFF. The CDR3 DNA sequence: TGTGCCAGCAGTGACGGGACTAGACTCAATGAGCAGTTCTTC. The full variable domain, in which reference TRBV2 and TRBJ2-1 provide the parts outside the CDR3, is EPEVTQTPSHQVTQMGQEVILRCVPISNHLYFYWYRQILGQKVEFLVSFYNNEISEKSEIFDDQFSVERPDGSNFTLKIRSTKLEDSAMYFCASSDGTRLNEQFFGPGTRLTVL.

This clone was found a few times. The CDR3 spells CASSLADPRTDTQYF. The CDR3 DNA follows: TGTGCCAGCAGCTTAGCGGACCCACGCACAGATACGCAGTATTTT. This rearrangement joins TRBV7-2 to TRBJ2-3; no firm D call. This CDR3 has 15 amino acids. Trimming took 0 bases from V and 1 from J, leaving 8 bases between them. The V gene's germline CDR1 is SGHTA and CDR2 FQGNSA. The entire variable domain, with the rest obtained from reference TRBV7-2 and TRBJ2-3, is as follows: GAGVSQSPSNKVTEKGKDVELRCDPISGHTALYWYRQSLGQGLEFLIYFQGNSAPDKSGLPSDRFSAERTGGSVSTLTIQRTQQEDSAVYLCASSLADPRTDTQYFGPGTRLTVL.